The T cell receptor beta chain under discussion was sequenced for a study of shared clonotypes between healthy human individuals. Germline loops: CDR1 SGHRS, CDR2 YFSETQ. The V end was cut by 5 bases, the J end by 6 bases, with 17 bases between. The CDR3 contains 14 residues. Some clones are missing from TCRdb's copy, which holds only in-frame ones; the method was immunoSEQ multiplex PCR. The repertoire consists of 1,100,000 or so clones, with around 78% occurring once and the leading ten covering roughly 0.56%. The chain links TRBV5-1 to TRBJ1-1; D perhaps matches TRBD1 (6 bases). The specimen sequenced was memory CD4+ T cells from PBMCs. Documented subset: CD45RA-negative fraction. This TCR came from a man aged 18 to 30 in good health. Some clones in this sample may be carry-over from other donors' samples. The CDR3, as DNA: TGCGCCAGCAGTTACGGACAGTTTTGGCCTGAAGCTTTCTTT. It specifies CASSYGQFWPEAFF.